The entry below describes one TCR beta chain. Reverse transcription used about 0.45 to 1 ug RNA and random hexamers. Each CDR3 protein gets one entry after TCRdb re-called the immunoSEQ multiplex PCR reads with MiXCR. The data hold 150,000 or so distinct CDR3 sequences, with approximately 95% observed a single time. This sample is part of a study of CD8 T cells in Susac syndrome. CDR1 is DFQATT and CDR2 is SNEGSKA in the germline V gene (reference sequence). CDR3 length: 14 amino acids. V trimming: 0 bases; J trimming: 7 bases; junction bases outside the gene matches: 6. The chain combines TRBV20-1 with TRBJ1-1; TRBD1 aligns across 9 bases. Sequenced material: CD4+ T cells from PBMCs. The TCR comes from a human donor with Susac syndrome. CDR3 in amino acids: CSARDTGQGNEAFF. The CDR3 DNA reads as TGCAGTGCTAGAGATACAGGACAGGGGAATGAAGCTTTCTTT.